These 27 T cell receptor beta chains were all obtained from the same sample, sequenced in a study of cytomegalovirus exposure and HLA in healthy donors. The PCR made use of 60 Vbeta and 13 Jbeta primers. Profiling relied on immunoSEQ multiplex PCR, and the TCRdb table lists in-frame clones only, not all of them. The sample lists about 69,000 clones, around 74% occurring once. The material sequenced was PBMCs. These receptor sequences come from a woman aged 55-75 years in good health and CMV-seropositive.

The V call is TRBV7-2, the J call TRBJ2-5; TRBD1 is a possible D gene (5 bases). V was cut by 2 bases and J by 1 base, with 8 bases left in between. Germline V gene data show CDR1 as SGHTA and CDR2 as FQGNSA. The CDR3 consists of 14 residues. The CDR3 region is CASSLSRGQETQYF. The CDR3 DNA is TGTGCCAGCAGCTTATCAAGGGGCCAAGAGACCCAGTACTTC.

The DNA for the CDR3 is TGTGCCTGGAGTGTACGGGGACACACGAACACTGAAGCTTTCTTT. This codes for CAWSVRGHTNTEAFF. The V call is TRBV30, the J call TRBJ1-1; D perhaps matches TRBD1 (6 bases). The CDR3 has 15 amino acids. Germline values: CDR1 GTSNPN, CDR2 SVGIG (reference sequence). V was cut by 0 bases and J by 1 base, with 12 bases left in between. The full variable domain, in which reference TRBV30 and TRBJ1-1 provide the parts outside the CDR3, is SQTIHQWPATLVQPVGSPLSLECTVEGTSNPNLYWYRQAAGRGLQLLFYSVGIGQISSEVPQNLSASRPQDRQFILSSKKLLLSDSGFYLCAWSVRGHTNTEAFFGQGTRLTVV.

The chain joins TRBV4-1 to TRBJ2-7; the match to TRBD2 covers 7 bases. Germline CDR1 is MGHRA and CDR2 is YSYEKL. This CDR3 has 14 amino acids. V shed 4 bases, J shed 0 bases, and the junction held 3 bases outside the gene matches. For the CDR3, the DNA is TGCGCCAGCAGCCGAGGACTAGACTCCTACGAGCAGTACTTC. Its translation is CASSRGLDSYEQYF.

This sequence joins TRBV2 and TRBJ2-3; D possibly corresponds to TRBD2 (6 bases). The germline V and J ends were trimmed by 8 bases and 4 bases, with 13 bases remaining between them. CDR3 length equals 13 residues. Germline V lookup: CDR1 SNHLY, CDR2 FYNNEI. CDR3 sequence: CASWREGADTQYF. The CDR3 nucleotides read TGTGCCAGCTGGCGGGAAGGGGCAGATACGCAGTATTTT. The whole variable domain, remainder taken from reference TRBV2 and TRBJ2-3, is EPEVTQTPSHQVTQMGQEVILRCVPISNHLYFYWYRQILGQKVEFLVSFYNNEISEKSEIFDDQFSVERPDGSNFTLKIRSTKLEDSAMYFCASWREGADTQYFGPGTRLTVL.

This clone was counted only a few times. This sequence joins TRBV5-1 and TRBJ1-4, with TRBD1 as a possible D gene (5 bases). The V end was cut by 4 bases, the J end by 6 bases, with 13 bases between. From germline, CDR1 is SGHRS and CDR2 YFSETQ. The CDR3 totals 14 residues. The CDR3 DNA reads TGCGCCAGCAGCCCCGGAAGGGGCGATGAAAAACTGTTTTTT. Residues: CASSPGRGDEKLFF.

The rearrangement links TRBV6-6 to TRBJ1-2; D may be TRBD1 (6 bases). The CDR3 sequence is 13 residues long. With 5 bases removed from V and 5 bases from J, the gap between germline ends came to 12 bases. Per the germline V gene, CDR1 is MNHNY and CDR2 is SVGAGI (reference sequence). Here the CDR3 reads CASSADSRYGYTF. The CDR3 DNA follows: TGTGCCAGCAGTGCGGACAGCAGATATGGCTACACCTTC.

This clone was detected only a few times. This CDR3 reads CASSLSGSSNEQFF. The CDR3 DNA reads as TGTGCCAGTAGTCTGAGCGGGAGTAGCAATGAGCAGTTCTTC. V usage is TRBV19 and J usage is TRBJ2-1; 8 nucleotides line up with TRBD2. There are 14 residues in the CDR3. The ends lost 5 bases at V and 6 bases at J; junction bases unmatched: 6. The V gene's germline CDR1 is LNHDA and CDR2 SQIVND (reference sequence). The entire variable domain, with the rest obtained from reference TRBV19 and TRBJ2-1, is as follows: DGGITQSPKYLFRKEGQNVTLSCEQNLNHDAMYWYRQDPGQGLRLIYYSQIVNDFQKGDIAEGYSVSREKKESFPLTVTSAQKNPTAFYLCASSLSGSSNEQFFGPGTRLTVL.

V usage is TRBV29-1 and J usage is TRBJ2-5, with a tentative D call TRBD1 (9 bases). V was clipped by 6 bases and J by 3 bases, with 23 bases between them. Germline values: CDR1 SQVTM, CDR2 ANQGSEA. The CDR3 length is 16 residues. CDR3 nucleotides: TGCAGCGTAGATACCAGCGGGGGACAGGGCAAAGAGACCCAGTACTTC. It yields the protein CSVDTSGGQGKETQYF.

The chain combines TRBV29-1 with TRBJ2-3; 7 positions match TRBD2. The CDR3 contains 16 residues. V lost 1 base, J lost 2 bases, and 9 bases stayed unmatched. The germline V gene has CDR1 SQVTM and CDR2 ANQGSEA. Written as DNA, the CDR3 is TGCAGCGTTGAAGGGGGCCCTAGCGGTCACACAGATACGCAGTATTTT. It is translated as CSVEGGPSGHTDTQYF.

CDR3 DNA sequence: TGTGCCACCAGCCTCCCAGTCCTCAATACCAATGAGCAGTTCTTC. Translating gives CATSLPVLNTNEQFF. The rearrangement joins TRBV15 to TRBJ2-1; the D is unclear. CDR1 and CDR2 (germline): LNHNV, YYDKDF (reference sequence). This CDR3 is built from 15 residues. V was pared by 5 bases and J by 6 bases, with 17 bases between. The full variable domain, rest sourced from reference TRBV15 and TRBJ2-1, is DAMVIQNPRYQVTQFGKPVTLSCSQTLNHNVMYWYQQKSSQAPKLLFHYYDKDFNNEADTPDNFQSRRPNTSFCFLDIRSPGLGDTAMYLCATSLPVLNTNEQFFGPGTRLTVL.

This chain joins TRBV5-6 and TRBJ2-2; D is possibly TRBD1 (6 bases). Germline V gives CDR1 SGHDT, CDR2 YYEEEE. This CDR3 comprises 16 residues. Trimming removed 3 bases at V and 10 bases at J, with 22 bases between. CDR3 bases: TGTGCCAGCAGCTCTAGGCCGGGACATCCTCGAACGGAGCTGTTTTTT. It translates to CASSSRPGHPRTELFF.

The chain recombines TRBV6-1 with TRBJ1-2; D call uncertain. V was cut by 0 bases and J by 2 bases, with 7 bases left in between. CDR1 and CDR2 from the germline V gene are MNHNS and SASEGT. CDR3 length: 14 residues. The CDR3 sequence is CASSEAPGNYGYTF. CDR3 nucleotide sequence: TGTGCCAGCAGTGAAGCGCCAGGAAACTATGGCTACACCTTC.

Here the CDR3 reads CASSLGVNTGELFF. The CDR3 coding sequence is TGTGCCAGCAGTCTCGGGGTCAACACCGGGGAGCTGTTTTTT. The chain carries TRBV2 and TRBJ2-2; possible D gene TRBD2, 5 bases. Germline V gene data show CDR1 as SNHLY and CDR2 as FYNNEI. V lost 5 bases and J 2 bases, leaving 9 bases between the germline ends. This CDR3 contains 14 residues.

The chain links TRBV21-1 to TRBJ2-5; TRBD1, the D gene given by the table, was not confirmed from the DNA. TRBV21-1 is an annotated pseudogene. This CDR3 is built from 14 residues. CDR3: CASSSRTGEETQYF. CDR3 nucleotides: TGTGCCAGCAGCTCCCGGACAGGGGAAGAGACCCAGTACTTC.

This rearrangement joins TRBV5-8 to TRBJ1-2; 9 nucleotides match TRBD1. Unmatched junction bases numbered 4, after V lost 0 bases and J lost 7 bases. The CDR3 totals 14 residues. Germline CDR1 is SGHTS and CDR2 is YDEGEE. In DNA, the CDR3 is TGTGCCAGCAGCTTGGAGGGACAGGGTTCTGGCTACACCTTC. Protein sequence: CASSLEGQGSGYTF. Looking up the rest from reference TRBV5-8 and TRBJ1-2 gives the full variable domain: EAGVTQSPTHLIKTRGQQATLRCSPISGHTSVYWYQQALGLGLQFLLWYDEGEERNRGNFPPRFSGRQFPNYSSELNVNALELEDSALYLCASSLEGQGSGYTFGSGTRLTVV.

This sequence joins TRBV11-2 and TRBJ2-3; 7 positions match TRBD1. The CDR3 is 16 amino acids. The trim removed 5 bases at V and 0 bases at J, leaving 8 bases unmatched. Germline CDR1 and CDR2: SGHAT and FQNNGV. In DNA, the CDR3 is TGTGCCAGCAGCCTTAGACAGGGTTTAAGCACAGATACGCAGTATTTT. It translates to CASSLRQGLSTDTQYF.

The chain is built from TRBV14 and TRBJ1-6, with D possibly being TRBD1 (5 bases). The ends were cut back, 2 bases at V and 10 bases at J, with 9 bases in the middle. Per the germline V gene, CDR1 is SGHDN and CDR2 is FVKESK. CDR3 length: 13 amino acids. The CDR3 nucleotides read TGTGCCAGCAGCCAATCAAGGGGCTCACCCCTCCACTTT. This translates into CASSQSRGSPLHF. The variable domain in full, with the rest retrieved from reference TRBV14 and TRBJ1-6, is EAGVTQFPSHSVIEKGQTVTLRCDPISGHDNLYWYRRVMGKEIKFLLHFVKESKQDESGMPNNRFLAERTGGTYSTLKVQPAELEDSGVYFCASSQSRGSPLHFGNGTRLTVT.

The chain uses TRBV6-1 and TRBJ2-2; TRBD1 matches at 8 bases. The V gene's germline CDR1 is MNHNS and CDR2 SASEGT. With V trimmed by 4 bases and J by 2 bases, 6 bases remained unmatched. The CDR3 totals 16 residues. The CDR3 spells CASSGLTGANTGELFF. The CDR3 DNA is TGTGCCAGCAGTGGGTTGACAGGGGCAAACACCGGGGAGCTGTTTTTT.

This clone was counted only a few times. The chain joins TRBV29-1 to TRBJ1-1; TRBD1 is a possible D gene (5 bases). V dropped 7 bases and J dropped 8 bases, with 20 bases sitting between them. CDR3 length: 13 residues. Germline lookup yields CDR1 SQVTM and CDR2 ANQGSEA. The CDR3 bases are TGCAGCGCCCCACAGGCAGGGAAAAAAGAAGCTTTCTTT. Its translation is CSAPQAGKKEAFF.

V usage is TRBV9 and J usage is TRBJ1-2; D gene uncertain. The CDR3 runs to 13 residues. V lost 4 bases, J lost 7 bases, and 14 bases lay in between. CDR1 and CDR2 from the germline V gene are SGDLS and YYNGEE. CDR3 DNA: TGTGCCAGCAGCTCACTCTCCTCGGGTGGCTACACCTTC. Translating it yields CASSSLSSGGYTF. Full variable domain (remainder filled in from reference TRBV9 and TRBJ1-2): DSGVTQTPKHLITATGQRVTLRCSPRSGDLSVYWYQQSLDQGLQFLIQYYNGEERAKGNILERFSAQQFPDLHSELNLSSLELGDSALYFCASSSLSSGGYTFGSGTRLTVV.

This clone appeared a few times. The rearrangement uses TRBV2 and TRBJ2-1; 10 bases are a match to TRBD1. Germline assignment: CDR1 SNHLY and CDR2 FYNNEI. Trimming at V came to 10 bases and at J to 5 bases, leaving 5 bases not matched to a gene. This CDR3 is 13 amino acids long. In DNA form, the CDR3 reads TGTGCCACCCCCGGGACAGGGGACAATGAGCAGTTCTTC. Its protein product is CATPGTGDNEQFF.

The CDR3 spells CAISGGSNYGYTF. CDR3 coding DNA: TGTGCCATCAGTGGGGGCAGCAACTATGGCTACACCTTC. This chain uses TRBV10-3 with TRBJ1-2; possible D gene TRBD1, 5 bases. This CDR3 has 13 amino acids. Germline V lookup: CDR1 ENHRY, CDR2 SYGVKD. V shed 4 bases and J shed 2 bases, with 8 bases lying between them.

The chain has TRBV15 and TRBJ2-7, with 7 bases that match TRBD2. V lost 6 bases and J lost 6; bases outside the gene matches: 17. The CDR3 loop spans 16 amino acids. CDR1 is LNHNV and CDR2 is YYDKDF in the germline V gene (reference sequence). The CDR3: CATSDKGGAGRGEQYF. The CDR3 coding sequence is TGTGCCACCAGTGACAAGGGAGGGGCGGGCCGGGGCGAGCAGTACTTC.

This clone was seen a few times. The chain recombines TRBV10-1 with TRBJ2-7; maybe TRBD2 (6 bases). This CDR3 region has 15 residues. Looked up from germline, CDR1 is WNHNN and CDR2 is SYGVQD (reference sequence). The germline V and J ends were trimmed by 3 bases and 7 bases, with 19 bases remaining between them. As DNA, the CDR3 is TGCGCCAGCAGTGACCGACGGGGGATTACGGGGGAGCAGTACTTC. Translated: CASSDRRGITGEQYF.

The rearrangement joins TRBV9 to TRBJ1-2; D is possibly TRBD1 (5 bases). V lost 0 bases, J lost 0 bases, and 9 bases lay in between. This CDR3 has 15 residues. Germline CDR1 reads SGDLS; CDR2 reads YYNGEE. The CDR3 DNA is TGTGCCAGCAGCGTAGCGGACACCCCTAACTATGGCTACACCTTC. Its protein product is CASSVADTPNYGYTF. The whole variable domain, remainder taken from reference TRBV9 and TRBJ1-2, is DSGVTQTPKHLITATGQRVTLRCSPRSGDLSVYWYQQSLDQGLQFLIQYYNGEERAKGNILERFSAQQFPDLHSELNLSSLELGDSALYFCASSVADTPNYGYTFGSGTRLTVV.

This chain joins TRBV15 and TRBJ1-5; 10 positions match TRBD1. CDR1 is LNHNV and CDR2 is YYDKDF in the germline V gene (reference sequence). The CDR3 has 16 residues. The V and J ends lost 2 bases and 5 bases, in that order; junction bases with no gene match: 6. The CDR3 coding sequence is TGTGCCACCAGCAGACCCGACAGGGGGCAGGATCAGCCCCAGCATTTT. Translation gives CATSRPDRGQDQPQHF.

V is TRBV6-1 and J is TRBJ2-7; perhaps TRBD2 as D (5 bases). This CDR3 has 13 residues. Per the germline V gene, CDR1 is MNHNS and CDR2 is SASEGT. The V end lost 2 bases, the J end lost 3 bases, and 8 bases lay between the germline ends. CDR3 nucleotide sequence: TGTGCCAGCAGTGAAATCGGGATCTACGAGCAGTACTTC. Its protein is CASSEIGIYEQYF.